Listed below are T cell receptor beta chains from one sample, sequenced in a study of regulatory T cells in long-lasting Graves disease. MiXCR was run by TCRdb on the multiplex PCR reads, yielding one entry per CDR3 protein. The sample consists of a few hundred thousand distinct CDR3 sequences, roughly a quarter of them appearing once. Specimen: peripheral blood mononuclear cells (PBMCs), collected when the disease was refractory, from a patient treated with antithyroid drugs. The receptors derive from a female donor with Graves disease. The CDR3 runs from the conserved cysteine through the conserved F or W. D genes are given only for firm matches. Clone size is not always given. Where it is, it says once, few, many or a class for expanded clones.

d_call: .
j_call: TRBJ2-2
clone_size: few
v_call: TRBV19
cdr3_nt: TGTGCCAGTAGTACCGGCGCGGGGAGTTCCACCGGGGAGCTGTTTTTT
cdr3_aa: CASSTGAGSSTGELFF

d_call: .
j_call: TRBJ2-6
clone_size: few
v_call: TRBV19
cdr3_nt: TGTGCCAGTAGTCTCCTGGGGGCGATCTCTGGGGCCAACGTCCTGACTTTC
cdr3_aa: CASSLLGAISGANVLTF

d_call: TRBD1
j_call: TRBJ1-2
clone_size: .
v_call: TRBV27
cdr3_nt: TGTGCCAGCAGTTTATCAGGGACAGGGGGCCGGATCAACTATGGCTACACCTTC
cdr3_aa: CASSLSGTGGRINYGYTF

d_call: .
j_call: TRBJ2-7
clone_size: many
v_call: TRBV7-9
cdr3_nt: TGTGCCAGCAGCTCTGCCCGCGAGCAGTACTTC
cdr3_aa: CASSSAREQYF

d_call: TRBD2
j_call: TRBJ2-1
clone_size: few
v_call: TRBV5-1
cdr3_nt: TGCGCCAGCAGCTTGGGGTCTAGCGGGACCTACAATGAGCAGTTCTTC
cdr3_aa: CASSLGSSGTYNEQFF

d_call: TRBD1
j_call: TRBJ2-2
clone_size: .
v_call: TRBV18
cdr3_nt: TGTGCCAGCTCACGGACAGGGGCGAACACCGGGGAGCTGTTTTTT
cdr3_aa: CASSRTGANTGELFF

d_call: TRBD1
j_call: TRBJ2-3
clone_size: .
v_call: TRBV18
cdr3_nt: TGTGCCAGCTCACCGATAGAGACAGGGGGTACAGATACGCAGTATTTT
cdr3_aa: CASSPIETGGTDTQYF

d_call: TRBD2
j_call: TRBJ2-1
clone_size: few
v_call: TRBV7-9
cdr3_nt: TGTGCCAGCAGCTTAGGGGGGATTATAGCGGGAAAGTACAATGAGCAGTTCTTC
cdr3_aa: CASSLGGIIAGKYNEQFF

d_call: .
j_call: TRBJ1-2
clone_size: many
v_call: TRBV7-2
cdr3_nt: TGTGCCAGCAGCTTATACCAAAACTATGGCTACACCTTC
cdr3_aa: CASSLYQNYGYTF

d_call: .
j_call: TRBJ1-1
clone_size: many
v_call: TRBV6-2/TRBV6-3
cdr3_nt: TGTGCCAGCAGTGAAGATCGGGTATGGTCTTTGGCTTTCTTT
cdr3_aa: CASSEDRVWSLAFF

d_call: TRBD1
j_call: TRBJ1-1
clone_size: few
v_call: TRBV11-2
cdr3_nt: TGTGCCAGCAGCTTTCCCCCGGGACAGGGTGGGGGAGCTTTCTTT
cdr3_aa: CASSFPPGQGGGAFF

d_call: TRBD1
j_call: TRBJ2-4
clone_size: few
v_call: TRBV3-1
cdr3_nt: TGTGCCAGCAGCCAATCAGGGGGCCAGAGCAAAAACATTCAGTACTTC
cdr3_aa: CASSQSGGQSKNIQYF

d_call: .
j_call: TRBJ1-5
clone_size: .
v_call: TRBV5-5
cdr3_nt: TGTGCCAGCAGCTTGGCCGGGGGCCTCGGGCAGCCCCAGCATTTT
cdr3_aa: CASSLAGGLGQPQHF

d_call: .
j_call: TRBJ1-5
clone_size: .
v_call: TRBV24-1
cdr3_nt: TGTGCCACCAGTGACGGGTTATATAGCAATCAGCCCCAGCATTTT
cdr3_aa: CATSDGLYSNQPQHF

d_call: .
j_call: TRBJ1-1
clone_size: .
v_call: TRBV6-2/TRBV6-3
cdr3_nt: TGTGCCAGCAGGGCCCAGGGGTATGAAGCTTTCTTT
cdr3_aa: CASRAQGYEAFF

d_call: .
j_call: TRBJ2-7
clone_size: few
v_call: TRBV5-1
cdr3_nt: TGCGCCAGCAGCTCCTGGGGCGAAGGCTACGAGCAGTACTTC
cdr3_aa: CASSSWGEGYEQYF

d_call: .
j_call: TRBJ1-1
clone_size: few
v_call: TRBV18
cdr3_nt: TGTGCCAGCTCGGCCGACAGACTGAACACTGAAGCTTTCTTT
cdr3_aa: CASSADRLNTEAFF

d_call: .
j_call: TRBJ1-3
clone_size: .
v_call: TRBV16
cdr3_nt: TGTGCCAGCAGCCCTTCGGCACGGACTGGAAACACCATATATTTT
cdr3_aa: CASSPSARTGNTIYF

d_call: .
j_call: TRBJ2-7
clone_size: .
v_call: TRBV7-2
cdr3_nt: TGTGCCAGCAGCGCCTCGACTAGGTCCCTACACGAGCAGTACTTC
cdr3_aa: CASSASTRSLHEQYF

d_call: TRBD1
j_call: TRBJ2-2
clone_size: few
v_call: TRBV12-3/TRBV12-4
cdr3_nt: TGTGCCAGCAGTTATCGACAGGGGCTGCACACCGGGGAGCTGTTTTTT
cdr3_aa: CASSYRQGLHTGELFF

d_call: TRBD1
j_call: TRBJ1-5
clone_size: many
v_call: TRBV12-3/TRBV12-4
cdr3_nt: TGTGCCAGCAGTTTTGGACAGGGAGCTTGGCCCCAGCATTTT
cdr3_aa: CASSFGQGAWPQHF

d_call: .
j_call: TRBJ1-4
clone_size: .
v_call: TRBV12-3/TRBV12-4
cdr3_nt: TGTGCCAGCAGTTTAGGGCCGATCCAAGTCGGGGAAAAACTGTTTTTT
cdr3_aa: CASSLGPIQVGEKLFF

d_call: TRBD2
j_call: TRBJ2-7
clone_size: few
v_call: TRBV7-3
cdr3_nt: TGTGCCAGCGGCCCGGGGGGAACCTCCTACGAGCAGTACTTC
cdr3_aa: CASGPGGTSYEQYF

d_call: .
j_call: TRBJ1-2
clone_size: few
v_call: TRBV6-1
cdr3_nt: TGTGCCAGCAGCCCCGAGGGGTCTGGCTACACCTTC
cdr3_aa: CASSPEGSGYTF